One and the same sample provided the 28 T cell receptor beta chains below, sequenced in a study of cytomegalovirus exposure and HLA in healthy donors. The PCR used 60 Vbeta and 13 Jbeta primers. Some clones are missing from TCRdb's copy, which holds only in-frame ones; the method was immunoSEQ multiplex PCR. The profile covers about 160,000 clones, with 55% to 80% appearing a single time and around 7.1% taken by the ten largest. Sequencing was performed on PBMCs. The receptors stem from a woman in her fifties or sixties in good health and CMV-seropositive.

The chain recombines TRBV6-5 with TRBJ1-1; TRBD1 might be the D (6 bases). This CDR3 is built from 13 residues. Germline V gives CDR1 MNHEY, CDR2 SVGAGI. Trimming left V 7 bases short and J 1 base short, with 10 bases between. CDR3 DNA: TGTGCCAGCAAAAAGGACAGGAACACTGAAGCTTTCTTT. It specifies CASKKDRNTEAFF.

CDR3 nucleotide sequence: TGTGCCAGCAGTGAGGATAGCGGGGGACTCGAGCAGTACTTC. This gives the protein CASSEDSGGLEQYF. This chain links TRBV2 with TRBJ2-7; 9 bases are a match to TRBD2. The germline CDR1 and CDR2 sequences are SNHLY and FYNNEI. CDR3 length: 14 amino acids. V lost 3 bases and J lost 6; bases outside the gene matches: 6.

The chain couples TRBV9 to TRBJ2-2; TRBD2 agrees at 10 bases. Per germline, CDR1 SGDLS and CDR2 YYNGEE. V was clipped by 1 base and J by 5 bases; unmatched bases: 8. This CDR3 comprises 17 residues. CDR3 residues: CASSVSLAGVGTGELFF. In nucleotides, the CDR3 is TGTGCCAGCAGCGTATCCCTAGCGGGAGTGGGAACCGGGGAGCTGTTTTTT.

This clone has more than one count but fewer than ten. The CDR3 DNA reads as TGCGCCAGCAGCTTGGAGGGGGCGATTTATACCCGAGAGACCCAGTACTTC. Protein product: CASSLEGAIYTRETQYF. The rearrangement links TRBV5-1 to TRBJ2-5; 7 bases match TRBD1. Unmatched junction bases numbered 12, after V lost 0 bases and J lost 4 bases. Germline CDR1 reads SGHRS; CDR2 reads YFSETQ. The CDR3 sequence is 17 residues long.

The genes are TRBV19 and TRBJ2-7, with 11 bases matching TRBD2. Germline CDR1 reads LNHDA; CDR2 reads SQIVND (reference sequence). The V gene end was trimmed by 6 bases and the J gene end by 3 bases; junction bases not matched to a gene: 1. This CDR3 has 13 amino acids. The DNA for the CDR3 is TGTGCCAGTAGACTAGCGGGGGACTACGAGCAGTACTTC. Residues: CASRLAGDYEQYF.

The chain couples TRBV9 to TRBJ2-1; 7 bases are shared with TRBD1. The ends lost 3 bases at V and 4 bases at J; junction bases unmatched: 4. Germline V lookup: CDR1 SGDLS, CDR2 YYNGEE. The CDR3 is 14 amino acids. The CDR3 DNA reads as TGTGCCAGCAGCGCGGACAGGCTATACAATGAGCAGTTCTTC. Amino acids: CASSADRLYNEQFF.

The chain employs TRBV7-6 and TRBJ2-2, with D possibly TRBD1 on 6 matching bases. V was pared by 2 bases and J by 1 base, with 11 bases between. This CDR3 region has 16 residues. Germline CDR1 is SGHVS and CDR2 is FNYEAQ. CDR3 in DNA: TGTGCCAGCAGCTTACGGGGCAGGGGGAACACCGGGGAGCTGTTTTTT. This sequence encodes CASSLRGRGNTGELFF.

In its sample, this clone was seen a few times. This chain uses TRBV5-1 with TRBJ2-3; TRBD1 agrees at 7 bases. The CDR3 loop spans 14 amino acids. J lost 6 bases, V lost 2 bases, and 6 bases had no gene match. CDR1 is SGHRS and CDR2 is YFSETQ in the germline V gene. Here the CDR3 reads CASSLTGAPDTQYF. CDR3 nucleotide sequence: TGCGCCAGCAGCTTAACAGGGGCCCCGGATACGCAGTATTTT.

The rearrangement uses TRBV27 and TRBJ1-4; weak D call: TRBD1 (6 bases). Per the germline V gene, CDR1 is MNHEY and CDR2 is SMNVEV (reference sequence). V lost 4 bases and J 3 bases, leaving 12 bases between the germline ends. This CDR3 comprises 15 residues. CDR3 nucleotides: TGTGCCAGCAGTTCGGCGGGGGGCCCTAATGAAAAACTGTTTTTT. As protein: CASSSAGGPNEKLFF.

This chain links TRBV4-3 with TRBJ2-5; perhaps TRBD1 as D (8 bases). Matching the DNA end better, TRBJ2-7 makes the J call doubtful. Germline loops: CDR1 LGHNA, CDR2 YSLEER. The CDR3 has 16 amino acids. The CDR3 DNA reads as TGCGCCAGCAGCCAGTGGTTACAGGGGGGGCAAAACGAGCAGTACTTC. The encoded protein is CASSQWLQGGQNEQYF.

V usage is TRBV13 and J usage is TRBJ2-7; D is perhaps TRBD2 (6 bases). This CDR3 has 16 amino acids. The ends were cut back, 6 bases at V and 4 bases at J, with 22 bases in the middle. The germline V gene encodes CDR1 PRHDT and CDR2 FYEKMQ (reference sequence). CDR3 amino acids: CASRREGGRSDYEQYF. The CDR3 region has the DNA TGTGCCAGCAGGAGGGAAGGTGGGAGGTCCGATTACGAGCAGTACTTC.

The chain combines TRBV19 with TRBJ1-1; the D gene is possibly TRBD1 (5 bases). The germline CDR1 and CDR2 sequences are LNHDA and SQIVND (reference sequence). With 7 bases removed from V and 4 bases from J, the gap between germline ends came to 13 bases. The CDR3 is 13 amino acids. CDR3 sequence: CASTDIQGTEAFF. The CDR3 nucleotides read TGTGCCAGTACTGACATTCAGGGCACTGAAGCTTTCTTT.

This clone was seen a single time. This chain joins TRBV30 and TRBJ2-2, with TRBD1 matching 9 bases. This CDR3 has 13 residues. V trimming: 1 base; J trimming: 8 bases; junction bases outside the gene matches: 2. Germline assignment: CDR1 GTSNPN and CDR2 SVGIG (reference sequence). This chain's CDR3 is CAWSADRGGELFF. The DNA of the CDR3 is TGTGCCTGGAGTGCAGACAGGGGGGGGGAGCTGTTTTTT. Complete variable domain (other parts from reference TRBV30 and TRBJ2-2): SQTIHQWPATLVQPVGSPLSLECTVEGTSNPNLYWYRQAAGRGLQLLFYSVGIGQISSEVPQNLSASRPQDRQFILSSKKLLLSDSGFYLCAWSADRGGELFFGEGSRLTVL.

This sequence joins TRBV2 and TRBJ2-7; TRBD2 matches 7 bases. The CDR3 consists of 13 residues. V trimming: 4 bases; J trimming: 5 bases; junction bases outside the gene matches: 5. CDR1 SNHLY and CDR2 FYNNEI come from the germline V gene. The DNA for the CDR3 is TGTGCCAGCAGTGGTAGCGGGTACCACGAGCAGTACTTC. Its translation is CASSGSGYHEQYF.

The chain is built from TRBV4-3 and TRBJ2-7; TRBD2 matches 12 bases. CDR3 length: 15 residues. Germline CDR1 reads LGHNA; CDR2 reads YSLEER. Trimming removed 0 bases from V and 4 bases from J; junction bases left unmatched: 1. Here the CDR3 reads CASSQDLAGGYEQYF. The CDR3, as DNA: TGCGCCAGCAGCCAAGACCTAGCGGGAGGGTACGAGCAGTACTTC.

The chain employs TRBV6-1 and TRBJ2-1; 10 bases fit TRBD2. The ends lost 7 bases at V and 14 bases at J; junction bases unmatched: 14. The CDR3 runs 14 residues. Germline lookup yields CDR1 MNHNS and CDR2 SASEGT. CDR3 nucleotide sequence: TGTGCCAGCACCATCGGGCTAGCGGGAGATCACGAGTTCTTC. It specifies CASTIGLAGDHEFF.

V usage is TRBV9 and J usage is TRBJ2-3; tentative D call: TRBD2 (5 bases). From germline, CDR1 is SGDLS and CDR2 YYNGEE. Trimming cost V 1 base and J 0 bases, with 6 bases left between them. The CDR3 has 14 residues. The CDR3 coding sequence is TGTGCCAGCAGCGTAAGCGGTAGCACAGATACGCAGTATTTT. It yields the protein CASSVSGSTDTQYF.

This chain links TRBV28 with TRBJ2-7; D not resolved. CDR3 length: 15 residues. Germline values: CDR1 MDHEN, CDR2 SYDVKM. V lost 8 bases and J 2 bases, leaving 19 bases between the germline ends. The CDR3 reads CASCTRLRGTYEQYF. CDR3 in DNA: TGTGCCAGCTGTACCCGACTTCGAGGCACCTACGAGCAGTACTTC.

CDR3 nucleotides: TGTGCCAGCAGAAAAGGACAGGGAACTAACTATGGCTACACCTTC. This codes for CASRKGQGTNYGYTF. The V gene is TRBV6-6, the J gene TRBJ1-2; the match to TRBD1 covers 8 bases. CDR1 MNHNY and CDR2 SVGAGI come from the germline V gene (reference sequence). Unmatched junction bases numbered 6, after V lost 6 bases and J lost 0 bases. The CDR3 has 15 amino acids.

The chain is built from TRBV7-2 and TRBJ2-1; 14 bases are a match to TRBD2. This CDR3 contains 15 residues. The V gene end was trimmed by 5 bases and the J gene end by 7 bases; junction bases not matched to a gene: 4. Germline loops: CDR1 SGHTA, CDR2 FQGNSA. The CDR3 loop reads CASSAGLAGVNEQFF. The CDR3 DNA follows: TGTGCCAGCAGCGCGGGACTAGCGGGGGTAAATGAGCAGTTCTTC.

This clone has just a few counts. The J gene is TRBJ2-4, the V gene TRBV5-4; no reliable D call. V shed 0 bases and J shed 4 bases, with 8 bases lying between them. CDR1 SGHNT and CDR2 YYREEE come from the germline V gene (reference sequence). CDR3 length: 14 residues. CDR3 nucleotide sequence: TGTGCCAGCAGCTTGGGGGCAGAGAAAAACATTCAGTACTTC. Translating it yields CASSLGAEKNIQYF.

The CDR3 protein is CAGSQLWGVYEQYF. The CDR3 region has the DNA TGTGCCGGTTCTCAACTATGGGGAGTATACGAGCAGTACTTC. This chain uses TRBV21-1 with TRBJ2-7; the table names TRBD2, a call not compared with the DNA. TRBV21-1 is deemed a pseudogene. There are 14 residues in the CDR3.

The V and J genes are TRBV28 and TRBJ2-7, with TRBD1 as a possible D gene (6 bases). CDR1 is MDHEN, CDR2 SYDVKM, per germline. Trimming removed 3 bases at V and 0 bases at J, with 21 bases between. The CDR3 loop spans 18 amino acids. The CDR3 is CASSFSPAGQSLSYEQYF. CDR3 DNA sequence: TGTGCCAGCAGTTTTTCGCCCGCCGGACAGTCTCTCTCCTACGAGCAGTACTTC.

J is TRBJ2-5 and V is TRBV9, with D possibly TRBD2 on 6 matching bases. The length of the CDR3 is 15 residues. V lost 4 bases and J lost 3, with 16 bases in between. CDR1 and CDR2 (germline): SGDLS, YYNGEE. CDR3 DNA: TGTGCCAGCAGCCCAGCAGGAGGGAGAGAAGAGACCCAGTACTTC. It specifies CASSPAGGREETQYF.

The chain joins TRBV5-1 to TRBJ2-2; a possible D gene is TRBD1 (6 bases). The germline V and J ends were trimmed by 4 bases and 4 bases, with 17 bases remaining between them. The germline V gene has CDR1 SGHRS and CDR2 YFSETQ. The CDR3 runs 16 residues. CDR3 amino acids: CASSPPSGTTTGELFF. The CDR3, as DNA: TGCGCCAGCAGCCCACCCTCCGGGACAACCACCGGGGAGCTGTTTTTT.

This chain joins TRBV5-1 and TRBJ1-1; D is undetermined. Germline values: CDR1 SGHRS, CDR2 YFSETQ. V lost 0 bases and J lost 1, with 10 bases in between. The CDR3 totals 15 residues. For the CDR3, the DNA is TGCGCCAGCAGCTTGGCGATAGGAGCGAACACTGAAGCTTTCTTT. It is translated as CASSLAIGANTEAFF.

This clone was seen only a few times. The chain couples TRBV29-1 to TRBJ1-3; 9 positions agree with TRBD1. There are 14 residues in the CDR3. Losses at the gene ends were 4 bases for V and 8 bases for J; bases not matched to a gene: 9. Germline loops: CDR1 SQVTM, CDR2 ANQGSEA. In DNA, the CDR3 is TGCAGCGTTGCACCGGGACAGGGAGGGGACACCATATATTTT. Translated, it gives CSVAPGQGGDTIYF.

On this clone: Distinct nucleotide sequences in the sample also encode this CDR3. This sequence joins TRBV28 and TRBJ1-3, with D unclear. The CDR3 length is 13 residues. V dropped 3 bases and J dropped 1 base, with 4 bases sitting between them. CDR1 is MDHEN, CDR2 SYDVKM, per germline. The CDR3 here is CASSFRSGNTIYF. CDR3 nucleotides: TGTGCCAGCAGTTTTCGGTCTGGAAACACCATATATTTT.